The 15 T cell receptor beta chains in this list originate from one sample, sequenced in a study of shared clonotypes between healthy human individuals. The method was immunoSEQ multiplex PCR; TCRdb's version includes in-frame clones alone and lacks a portion of them. The sample holds about 990,000 clones, roughly 74% seen once. The sequenced sample consisted of memory CD4+ T cells from PBMCs. Indicated subset: CD45RA-negative fraction. The origin of the receptors is a man younger than 30 in good health. Some clones in this sample may be carry-over from other donors' samples.

The chain carries TRBV2 and TRBJ2-7; tentative D call: TRBD1 (7 bases). The V gene's germline CDR1 is SNHLY and CDR2 FYNNEI. V was trimmed by 5 bases and J by 7 bases, leaving 18 bases between them. This CDR3 contains 14 residues. CDR3 loop: CASSKQGDLGEQYF. The CDR3 coding sequence is TGTGCCAGCAGTAAGCAGGGGGACTTAGGGGAGCAGTACTTC.

Concerning this clone: A much bigger clone sits one base away, suggesting this may be a read error. This rearrangement joins TRBV7-2 to TRBJ2-3; D call uncertain. Germline V CDR1 and CDR2: SGHTA, FQGNSA. CDR3 size: 12 residues. V shed 2 bases and J shed 4 bases, with 4 bases lying between them. The CDR3 reads CASSLWADTQYF. In nucleotides, the CDR3 is TGTGCCAGCAGCTTATGGGCAGATACGCAGTATTTT.

The V call is TRBV5-1, the J call TRBJ1-2; 8 bases align to TRBD1. Trimming removed 5 bases from V and 8 bases from J; junction bases left unmatched: 14. Germline CDR1 reads SGHRS; CDR2 reads YFSETQ. The CDR3 contains 15 residues. This CDR3 reads CASRESTGADGGYTF. In DNA, the CDR3 is TGCGCCAGCAGAGAATCGACAGGGGCCGATGGAGGCTACACCTTC.

The chain has TRBV18 and TRBJ1-1, with D maybe TRBD1 (6 bases). Trimming cost V 3 bases and J 10 bases, with 15 bases left between them. The germline gives CDR1 KGHSH, CDR2 LQKENI. The CDR3 sequence is 13 residues long. The CDR3, as DNA: TGTGCCAGCTCACCCGACAGGCTCGGGTTAGCTTTCTTT. Its translation is CASSPDRLGLAFF.

This clone was counted only a few times. The CDR3 bases are TGTGCCAGCAGCCCAAGCGGTCACGGCGAGACCCAGTACTTC. As protein: CASSPSGHGETQYF. The chain recombines TRBV7-3 with TRBJ2-5; tentatively, D is TRBD2 (5 bases). Germline V lookup: CDR1 SGHTA, CDR2 FQGTGA. With 5 bases removed from V and 5 bases from J, the gap between germline ends came to 15 bases. The CDR3 length is 14 residues.

The chain joins TRBV19 to TRBJ1-2; 7 bases are shared with TRBD1. The junction had 9 bases not matched to a gene; V was cut back by 3 bases and J by 5 bases. Germline CDR1 and CDR2: LNHDA and SQIVND (reference sequence). The CDR3 covers 15 residues. The CDR3 DNA is TGTGCCAGTAGTATCCCTTTTGCAGGGGGGTATGGCTACACCTTC. Its translation is CASSIPFAGGYGYTF.

The V and J genes are TRBV6-1 and TRBJ1-1; the D gene is possibly TRBD1 (5 bases). CDR1 MNHNS and CDR2 SASEGT come from the germline V gene. There are 12 residues in the CDR3. V gave up 1 base and J gave up 10 bases, with 10 bases separating them. This CDR3 reads CASSEGIRAAFF. DNA for the CDR3: TGTGCCAGCAGTGAAGGAATCAGGGCAGCTTTCTTT.

The genes are TRBV7-8 and TRBJ2-7; 8 bases align to TRBD1. J lost 2 bases, V lost 3 bases, and 6 bases had no gene match. This CDR3 spans 15 amino acids. Per the germline V gene, CDR1 is SGHVS and CDR2 is FQNEAQ. The CDR3 DNA reads as TGTGCCAGCAGCTTTATTGCGGGACAGGCCTACGAGCAGTACTTC. This translates into CASSFIAGQAYEQYF.

V and J are TRBV2 and TRBJ2-6; D gene unclear. The CDR3 has 18 amino acids. Germline V gene lookup returns CDR1 SNHLY and CDR2 FYNNEI. V lost 3 bases and J lost 0, with 15 bases in between. The CDR3 bases are TGTGCCAGCAGTGAGGGCCTAGGCCGAGGCTCTGGGGCCAACGTCCTGACTTTC. Its protein is CASSEGLGRGSGANVLTF.

This clone has only one observation. CDR3 sequence (DNA): TGTGCCTGGAGTCTAAGACGGAGGACTGGCGATGAGCAGTTCTTC. It translates to CAWSLRRRTGDEQFF. The gene calls are TRBV30 and TRBJ2-1; possible D gene TRBD2, 5 bases. Germline V gene lookup returns CDR1 GTSNPN and CDR2 SVGIG (reference sequence). The CDR3 covers 15 residues. V was pared by 2 bases and J by 8 bases, with 19 bases between. The whole variable domain, filled in from reference TRBV30 and TRBJ2-1, reads SQTIHQWPATLVQPVGSPLSLECTVEGTSNPNLYWYRQAAGRGLQLLFYSVGIGQISSEVPQNLSASRPQDRQFILSSKKLLLSDSGFYLCAWSLRRRTGDEQFFGPGTRLTVL.

The CDR3 spells CASSRTTGGYEQYF. CDR3 nucleotides: TGTGCCAGCAGTCGAACGACAGGTGGCTACGAGCAGTACTTC. The rearrangement links TRBV2 to TRBJ2-7; the D gene is possibly TRBD1 (6 bases). CDR3 size: 14 residues. Germline V gives CDR1 SNHLY, CDR2 FYNNEI. Trimming pared 5 bases from V and 3 bases from J, leaving 14 bases between.

The chain links TRBV9 to TRBJ2-7; 8 nucleotides line up with TRBD2. The germline V gene has CDR1 SGDLS and CDR2 YYNGEE. The CDR3 length is 15 residues. V dropped 0 bases and J dropped 6; count of bases not matched to a gene: 8. The CDR3 region has the DNA TGTGCCAGCAGCGTAGGTCCTAGCGGGCCCGTCGAGCAGTACTTC. As protein: CASSVGPSGPVEQYF.

The rearrangement uses TRBV2 and TRBJ1-2; D not certain. Per the germline V gene, CDR1 is SNHLY and CDR2 is FYNNEI. This CDR3 is 13 amino acids long. Trimming pared 0 bases from V and 11 bases from J, leaving 13 bases between. The CDR3 nucleotides read TGTGCCAGCAGTGAAGCGCTAAGATCCAGGTACACCTTC. Translated, it gives CASSEALRSRYTF.

This chain joins TRBV14 and TRBJ1-3; no clear D. V lost 0 bases, J lost 3 bases, and 9 bases lay in between. The CDR3 extends over 15 amino acids. From germline, CDR1 is SGHDN and CDR2 FVKESK. Here the CDR3 reads CASSQEGGIGNTIYF. For the CDR3, the DNA is TGTGCCAGCAGCCAAGAAGGAGGGATTGGAAACACCATATATTTT.

The chain joins TRBV7-2 to TRBJ2-7; tentative D call: TRBD2 (5 bases). Germline loops: CDR1 SGHTA, CDR2 FQGNSA. Trimming took off 3 bases at V and 6 bases at J, with 12 bases between the two ends. CDR3 length equals 13 residues. The CDR3 region is CASSFTLGREQYF. The CDR3 bases are TGTGCCAGCAGCTTTACACTAGGGCGCGAGCAGTACTTC.